These 10 T cell receptor beta chains were sequenced from one sample in a study of technical replicates of blood from a handful of donors. Clones were sequenced by immunoSEQ multiplex PCR, and TCRdb holds only the in-frame ones, with some missing. This sample has around 100,000 clones, with 85% to 95% found just once. The sequencing sample was made of T cells isolated from PBMCs. The receptors stem from a human donor in good health.

The genes are TRBV4-3 and TRBJ1-6; D gene unclear. CDR1 LGHNA and CDR2 YSLEER come from the germline V gene. CDR3 size: 16 residues. V was shortened by 1 base and J by 7 bases, with 14 bases between the two germline ends. The CDR3 DNA reads as TGCGCCAGCAGCCAAGTCGGGAGGGCTAACAATTCACCCCTCCACTTT. This gives the protein CASSQVGRANNSPLHF.

The count of this clone is one. The chain is built from TRBV4-2 and TRBJ2-7; TRBD2 matches at 7 bases. Losses at the gene ends were 0 bases for V and 4 bases for J; bases not matched to a gene: 12. The germline V gene has CDR1 LGHNA and CDR2 YNFKEQ. The CDR3 is made up of 17 amino acids. The CDR3 region has the DNA TGTGCCAGCAGCCAAGATCTGGTCGGAGCGGGACCATACGAGCAGTACTTC. Encoded protein: CASSQDLVGAGPYEQYF.

The V gene is TRBV6-5, the J gene TRBJ2-7; TRBD1 might be the D (6 bases). The CDR3 length is 14 residues. Germline V CDR1 and CDR2: MNHEY, SVGAGI. V was shortened by 4 bases and J by 7 bases, with 17 bases between the two germline ends. The CDR3 spells CASSSNRDTVEQYF. As DNA, the CDR3 is TGTGCCAGCAGTTCCAACCGGGACACCGTAGAGCAGTACTTC.

Sample share makes this clone medium-sized. The chain couples TRBV19 to TRBJ1-2, with D unresolved. Germline V gives CDR1 LNHDA, CDR2 SQIVND (reference sequence). The CDR3 extends over 13 amino acids. Trimming removed 5 bases at V and 8 bases at J, with 15 bases between. The CDR3 sequence is CASSVTTKGGYTF. Here the CDR3 DNA reads TGTGCCAGTAGTGTGACTACGAAAGGGGGCTACACCTTC. The full variable domain, completed using reference TRBV19 and TRBJ1-2, is DGGITQSPKYLFRKEGQNVTLSCEQNLNHDAMYWYRQDPGQGLRLIYYSQIVNDFQKGDIAEGYSVSREKKESFPLTVTSAQKNPTAFYLCASSVTTKGGYTFGSGTRLTVV.

The chain is built from TRBV5-6 and TRBJ2-7; D might be TRBD2 (7 bases). Per germline, CDR1 SGHDT and CDR2 YYEEEE. The CDR3 runs to 12 residues. Trimming cost V 4 bases and J 6 bases, with 11 bases left between them. Here the CDR3 DNA reads TGTGCCAGCAGCGGGGGGGCGCGCGAGCAGTACTTC. Its protein product is CASSGGAREQYF.

The chain recombines TRBV7-2 with TRBJ1-2; 11 bases are shared with TRBD1. The CDR3 contains 13 residues. Germline V gives CDR1 SGHTA, CDR2 FQGNSA. After removal of 8 bases from V and 5 bases from J, the junction contained 4 bases not matched to a gene. CDR3 sequence: CASRTGGVYGYTF. DNA for the CDR3: TGTGCCAGCCGGACAGGGGGCGTTTATGGCTACACCTTC.

This chain uses TRBV2 with TRBJ1-5; no clear D gene. The V and J ends lost 3 bases and 0 bases respectively, with 6 bases between them. Germline V CDR1 and CDR2: SNHLY, FYNNEI. The CDR3 is 14 residues long. DNA for the CDR3: TGTGCCAGCAGTGACAGGAATAGCAATCAGCCCCAGCATTTT. It is translated as CASSDRNSNQPQHF.

The gene calls are TRBV5-8 and TRBJ2-7, with 11 positions matching TRBD2. CDR3 length: 18 residues. V lost 2 bases and J lost 1; bases outside the gene matches: 11. Per the germline V gene, CDR1 is SGHTS and CDR2 is YDEGEE. As DNA, the CDR3 is TGTGCCAGCAGCTTACACATCCAAGTAGCGGGAGGGTCCTACGAGCAGTACTTC. This translates into CASSLHIQVAGGSYEQYF.

The rearrangement links TRBV28 to TRBJ2-7; D not resolved. V was cut by 6 bases and J by 0 bases, with 3 bases left in between. The germline V gene has CDR1 MDHEN and CDR2 SYDVKM. The CDR3 runs 11 residues. CDR3 coding DNA: TGTGCCAGCAGGTACTCCTACGAGCAGTACTTC. Translated: CASRYSYEQYF.

The chain carries TRBV4-1 and TRBJ2-1, with 9 nucleotides matching TRBD2. V was pared by 4 bases and J by 4 bases, with 11 bases of the junction left unmatched. Germline V gene lookup returns CDR1 MGHRA and CDR2 YSYEKL. The CDR3 is 17 amino acids. CDR3 coding DNA: TGCGCCAGCAGCCGCAACAACCTAGCGGGACCGTACAATGAGCAGTTCTTC. Its translation is CASSRNNLAGPYNEQFF.